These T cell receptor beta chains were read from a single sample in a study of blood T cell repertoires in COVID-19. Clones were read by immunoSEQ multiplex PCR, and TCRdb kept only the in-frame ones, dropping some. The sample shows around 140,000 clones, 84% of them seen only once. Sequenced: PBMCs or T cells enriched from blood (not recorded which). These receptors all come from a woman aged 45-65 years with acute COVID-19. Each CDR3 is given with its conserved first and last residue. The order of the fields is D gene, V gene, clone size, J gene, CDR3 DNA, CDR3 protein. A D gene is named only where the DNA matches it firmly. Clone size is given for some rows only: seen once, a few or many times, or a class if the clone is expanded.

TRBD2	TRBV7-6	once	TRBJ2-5	TGTGCCAGCAGCTTCTTAGCGGGAGGTTCAGAGACCCAGTACTTC	CASSFLAGGSETQYF
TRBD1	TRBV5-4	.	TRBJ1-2	TGTGCCAGCAGCTCTCCGGGACAGGGAACCCACGGCTACACCTTC	CASSSPGQGTHGYTF
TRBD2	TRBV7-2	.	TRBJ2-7	TGTGCCAGCAGCTTCCCCGGGGGGGGATCCGAGCAGTACTTC	CASSFPGGGSEQYF
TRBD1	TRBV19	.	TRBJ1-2	TGTGCCAGTAGTTTCTTATTTCGGGACAGGGGCTTTAACGGTGGCTACACCTTC	CASSFLFRDRGFNGGYTF
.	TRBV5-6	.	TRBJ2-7	TGTGCCAGCAGCTTGGGAGGGGGACTATTCTACGAGCAGTACTTC	CASSLGGGLFYEQYF
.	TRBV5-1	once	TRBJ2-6	TGCGCCAGCAGCTCACAAAGGGGTCTGGGGGCCAACGTCCTGACTTTC	CASSSQRGLGANVLTF
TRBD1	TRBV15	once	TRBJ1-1	TGTGCCACCAGCGGGCTGACAGGGGGAGATACTGAAGCTTTCTTT	CATSGLTGGDTEAFF
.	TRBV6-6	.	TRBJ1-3	TGTGCCAGCAGTACAGGGAACTCTGGAAACACCATATATTTT	CASSTGNSGNTIYF
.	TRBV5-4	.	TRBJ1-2	TGTGCCAGCAGCTTGGGGCAGGGCCAGGGTGGCTACACCTTC	CASSLGQGQGGYTF
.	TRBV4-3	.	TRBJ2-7	TGCGCCAGCAGCCAACAGGAACAGGGTTACTCCTACGAGCAGTACTTC	CASSQQEQGYSYEQYF
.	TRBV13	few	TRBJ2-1	TGTGCCAGCAGCCCGCGGGACTCTACATACAATGAGCAGTTCTTC	CASSPRDSTYNEQFF
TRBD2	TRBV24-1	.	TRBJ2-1	TGTGCCACCAGTGATACCCGGGAGGCCAGGGTGGAGGAGCAGTTCTTC	CATSDTREARVEEQFF
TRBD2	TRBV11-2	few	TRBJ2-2	TGTGCCAGCAGCTCCCATTTCCAGCGGGAGGACACCGGGGAGCTGTTTTTT	CASSSHFQREDTGELFF
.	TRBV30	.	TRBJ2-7	TGTGCCTGGAGTCGCGGGGGCCTCAACGAGCAGTACTTC	CAWSRGGLNEQYF
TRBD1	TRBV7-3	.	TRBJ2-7	TGTGCCAGCAGCCAAACAGGGGACGGTTTCTACGAGCAGTACTTC	CASSQTGDGFYEQYF
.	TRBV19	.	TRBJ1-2	TGTGCCAGTAGTGGAAACGGGATACTGGATGGCTACACCTTC	CASSGNGILDGYTF
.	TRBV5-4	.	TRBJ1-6	TGTGCCAGCAGCTTGTCCCGTGGCAGGGGCGTATCACCCCTCCACTTT	CASSLSRGRGVSPLHF